The 8 T cell receptor beta chains below come from one sample, sequenced in a study of response to subunit inactivated influenza vaccine. TCRdb re-called the RT-PCR reads through MiXCR, storing one row per CDR3 protein. The repertoire has 800,000 or so distinct CDR3 sequences, around 21% of them found once; the top ten carry 10%. Specimen: PBMCs from blood, collected about 5 days after vaccination. These receptors all stem from a man between 50 and 59 years old who received an inactivated influenza vaccine.

This clonotype occurred a few times. The chain has TRBV6-5 and TRBJ2-1, with 7 nucleotides matching TRBD2. Looked up from germline, CDR1 is MNHEY and CDR2 is SVGAGI. This CDR3 spans 13 amino acids. Trimming at V came to 2 bases and at J to 10 bases, leaving 5 bases not matched to a gene. The CDR3 region is CASSYMGGGEQFF. In DNA, the CDR3 is TGTGCCAGCAGTTACATGGGCGGGGGAGAGCAGTTCTTC.

This clonotype has a handful of counts. J is TRBJ1-2 and V is TRBV10-2; 9 bases are shared with TRBD1. Trimming cost V 8 bases and J 4 bases; bases outside gene matches: 8. The CDR3 is made up of 14 amino acids. Germline CDR1 and CDR2: WSHSY and SAAADI. Here the CDR3 DNA reads TGCGCCAGCCATCCGGGACAGGGTCTCTATGGCTACACCTTC. This translates into CASHPGQGLYGYTF.

This clonotype appeared a few times. J is TRBJ2-1 and V is TRBV20-1, with D possibly matching TRBD2 (6 bases). This CDR3 spans 14 amino acids. V was pared by 3 bases and J by 3 bases, with 12 bases between. Germline values: CDR1 DFQATT, CDR2 SNEGSKA (reference sequence). This chain's CDR3 is CSARSGGGYNEQFF. The CDR3 bases are TGCAGTGCTAGGTCCGGGGGTGGCTACAATGAGCAGTTCTTC.

This clonotype has more than one count but fewer than ten. This chain uses TRBV29-1 with TRBJ2-1, with D perhaps TRBD1 or TRBD2 (5 bases each). From germline, CDR1 is SQVTM and CDR2 ANQGSEA. Trimming stripped 7 bases from V and 8 bases from J, with 15 bases between. This CDR3 spans 12 amino acids. CDR3 coding DNA: TGCAGCGCTGCCGTCCTGGGGGATGAGCAGTTCTTC. Protein sequence: CSAAVLGDEQFF.

This clonotype was observed a few times. V gene TRBV29-1 combines with J gene TRBJ2-7, with TRBD2 identical over 7 bases. CDR3 length equals 13 residues. Germline loops: CDR1 SQVTM, CDR2 ANQGSEA. The V gene end was trimmed by 4 bases and the J gene end by 5 bases; junction bases not matched to a gene: 8. The CDR3 DNA reads TGCAGCGTTGCAGGGAGGGCAGGCGACGAGCAGTACTTC. Translating gives CSVAGRAGDEQYF.

The V gene is TRBV7-2, the J gene TRBJ2-3; possibly TRBD1 or TRBD2 for D (5 bases each). The germline V gene encodes CDR1 SGHTA and CDR2 FQGNSA. This CDR3 contains 16 residues. V shed 5 bases and J shed 0 bases, with 15 bases lying between them. CDR3 sequence: CASSLLPGRSTDTQYF. In nucleotides, the CDR3 is TGTGCCAGCAGCCTTCTCCCGGGACGTAGCACAGATACGCAGTATTTT.

In its sample, this clonotype was seen a few times. The chain has TRBV28 and TRBJ2-7, with D possibly being TRBD1 (6 bases). CDR1 and CDR2 from the germline V gene are MDHEN and SYDVKM. The V end lost 5 bases, the J end lost 2 bases, and 13 bases lay between the germline ends. CDR3 size: 14 residues. The CDR3 coding sequence is TGTGCCAGCAGTCCTCGGACAGTGGCCTACGAGCAGTACTTC. It yields the protein CASSPRTVAYEQYF.

The chain has TRBV5-1 and TRBJ2-6, with D tentatively TRBD1 (6 bases). This CDR3 spans 14 amino acids. Germline-derived CDR1 and CDR2 are SGHRS and YFSETQ. Trimming removed 4 bases from V and 4 bases from J, with 9 bases in between. CDR3: CASSTGSGANVLTF. The CDR3 DNA is TGCGCCAGCAGCACAGGGAGCGGGGCCAACGTCCTGACTTTC.